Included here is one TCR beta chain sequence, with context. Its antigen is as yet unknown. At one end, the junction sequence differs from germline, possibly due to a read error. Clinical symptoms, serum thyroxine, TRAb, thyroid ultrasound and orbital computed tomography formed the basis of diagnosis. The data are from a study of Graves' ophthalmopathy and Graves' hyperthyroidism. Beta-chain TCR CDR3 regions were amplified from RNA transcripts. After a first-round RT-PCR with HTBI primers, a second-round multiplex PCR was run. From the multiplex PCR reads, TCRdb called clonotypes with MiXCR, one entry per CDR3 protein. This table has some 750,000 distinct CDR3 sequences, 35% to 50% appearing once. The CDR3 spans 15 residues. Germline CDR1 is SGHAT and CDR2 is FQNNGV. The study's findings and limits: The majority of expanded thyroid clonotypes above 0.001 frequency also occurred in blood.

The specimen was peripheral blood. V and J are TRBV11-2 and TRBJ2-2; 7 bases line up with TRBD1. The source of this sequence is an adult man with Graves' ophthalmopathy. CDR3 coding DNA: TGCGCCAGCAGCCAAGCGGACAGGTCCGCGGGGGAGCTGTTTTTT. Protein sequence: CASSQADRSAGELFF.